Listed below are T cell receptor beta chains from one sample, sequenced in a study of blood T cell repertoires in COVID-19. Profiled with immunoSEQ multiplex PCR; TCRdb holds only in-frame clones, not every one. The sample includes around 75,000 clones, 88% of them seen just once. Sequencing was carried out using peripheral blood. These receptors all stem from a human donor in a cohort sampled during active COVID-19. CDR3s leave out the opening cysteine and the closing phenylalanine or tryptophan. Not every row has a clone size; where given, it reads once, few, many or a size class.

clone_size	v_call	j_call	cdr3_aa
NA	TRBV28	TRBJ2-6	ASRRTVSSGANVLT
NA	TRBV5-1	TRBJ1-4	ASSAGTGIEKLF
NA	TRBV7-9	TRBJ1-4	ASSSDRGREKLF
NA	TRBV2	TRBJ1-4	ASRKQGPTNEKLF
NA	TRBV6-5	TRBJ2-7	ASSYPKRTGVHEQY
once	TRBV19	TRBJ1-2	ASSTSRPPGHRKSNYGYT
NA	TRBV4-1	TRBJ2-1	ASSQERDNEQF
once	TRBV4-3	TRBJ1-4	ASSQSATNEKLF
NA	TRBV24-1	TRBJ1-2	ATSDSAQGPAGYT
NA	TRBV5-1	TRBJ2-1	ASSLSTSGYNEQF
NA	TRBV5-8	TRBJ2-2	ASSSRLAGNTGELF
once	TRBV20-1	TRBJ1-1	SARGDTEAF
NA	TRBV19	TRBJ2-1	ASSSFDEQF
NA	TRBV7-9	TRBJ2-5	ASSLASGRETQY
NA	TRBV6-5	TRBJ1-6	ASSYMPGQGFSPLH
NA	TRBV9	TRBJ2-3	ASTKYNTDTQY
NA	TRBV19	TRBJ1-6	ASSIGQLNSPLH
NA	TRBV27	TRBJ2-3	ASSFVIGGATTQY
NA	TRBV3-1/TRBV3-2	TRBJ1-2	ASSQDRWQGLKASEGYT
NA	TRBV19	TRBJ1-1	ASSIGGWGNLNTEAF
NA	TRBV3-1/TRBV3-2	TRBJ2-2	ASSQDRGGELF
NA	TRBV5-1	TRBJ2-3	ASSLEGAGWAADTQY
NA	TRBV6-4	TRBJ2-3	ASSDSGGNTDTQY
NA	TRBV7-2	TRBJ2-1	ASSRRTTHNEQF
NA	TRBV9	TRBJ2-4	ASSVDSLAKNIQY
NA	TRBV18	TRBJ1-3	ASSPLDRGGGNTIY
NA	TRBV28	TRBJ2-7	ASRGGSSYEQY
NA	TRBV28	TRBJ1-2	ASSSTGGLSYGYT
NA	TRBV5-5	TRBJ1-3	ASSFLAGNTIY
NA	TRBV5-5	TRBJ2-3	ASSPNVGGGSFTDTQY
once	TRBV29-1	TRBJ2-3	SVDVRGDSTDTQY
NA	TRBV25-1	TRBJ2-5	ASQDRAETQY
NA	TRBV7-9	TRBJ2-5	ASSKRRGDYPILGETQY
NA	TRBV11-2	TRBJ1-3	ASSRREGVLDTIY
NA	TRBV6-5	TRBJ2-7	ASSWTEGGKEQY
NA	TRBV2	TRBJ2-7	ASSDGQYEQY
NA	TRBV27	TRBJ2-7	ASRYGTGGNYEQY